These 9 T cell receptor beta chains were all obtained from the same sample, sequenced in a study of blood T cells in healthy people across ages. A sample-barcoded 5' primer and a J-beta primer mix were used in a second PCR of roughly 7 to 11 cycles. TCRdb independently ran MiXCR on the 5' RACE reads; one entry per CDR3 protein. The sample yields 540,000 or so distinct CDR3 sequences, 24% seen once. This sample was also put to use in a study of T cells of mothers and their children.

The sample taken for sequencing was blood. The receptor source for this set is a boy younger than 18 in good health.

The chain couples TRBV7-2 to TRBJ2-1; TRBD1 aligns across 10 bases. This CDR3 contains 14 residues. CDR1 and CDR2 (germline): SGHTA, FQGNSA. The trim removed 4 bases at V and 12 bases at J, leaving 9 bases unmatched. CDR3 coding DNA: TGTGCCAGCAGCTCGCCACCGGGACAGGGGAGGCAGTTCTTC. This encodes CASSSPPGQGRQFF.

The chain couples TRBV27 to TRBJ2-7, with D unresolved. Germline values: CDR1 MNHEY, CDR2 SMNVEV (reference sequence). V was clipped by 0 bases and J by 7 bases, with 7 bases between them. The CDR3 covers 12 residues. The CDR3 DNA follows: TGTGCCAGCAGTTTATCGAACGGGGAGCAGTACTTC. It yields the protein CASSLSNGEQYF.

V and J are TRBV6-6 and TRBJ2-7; D gene ambiguous. V was clipped by 2 bases and J by 4 bases, with 6 bases between them. CDR3 size: 12 residues. Looked up from germline, CDR1 is MNHNY and CDR2 is SVGAGI (reference sequence). The CDR3: CASSYAEYEQYF. The CDR3 coding sequence is TGTGCCAGCAGTTACGCCGAATACGAGCAGTACTTC.

The chain employs TRBV7-9 and TRBJ1-6; 10 bases are shared with TRBD1. The trim removed 4 bases at V and 14 bases at J, leaving 11 bases unmatched. This CDR3 spans 15 amino acids. The V gene's germline CDR1 is SEHNR and CDR2 FQNEAQ (reference sequence). The CDR3 is CASSSPGQGQISLHF. The CDR3 nucleotides are TGTGCCAGCAGCTCACCGGGACAGGGGCAAATATCCCTCCACTTT.

V usage is TRBV12-3 or TRBV12-4 and J usage is TRBJ1-1; 7 bases agree with TRBD1. The length of the CDR3 is 14 residues. After removal of 3 bases from V and 4 bases from J, the junction contained 5 bases not matched to a gene. The CDR3 sequence: CASSFRGRVTEAFF. In DNA, the CDR3 is TGTGCCAGCAGTTTCAGGGGGAGGGTCACTGAAGCTTTCTTT.

V is TRBV7-9 and J is TRBJ1-5; D gene ambiguous. Germline V CDR1 and CDR2: SEHNR, FQNEAQ (reference sequence). Trimming took off 5 bases at V and 6 bases at J, with 14 bases between the two ends. The length of the CDR3 is 14 residues. The CDR3 region is CASSTEAGAQPQHF. CDR3 DNA sequence: TGTGCCAGCAGCACCGAGGCGGGAGCTCAGCCCCAGCATTTT.

The V gene is TRBV7-2, the J gene TRBJ2-5; 8 nucleotides match TRBD2. Germline V CDR1 and CDR2: SGHTA, FQGNSA. The CDR3 covers 14 residues. V was pared by 5 bases and J by 5 bases, with 7 bases of the junction left unmatched. The CDR3 nucleotides read TGTGCCAGCAGCAACCAGCGGGGGTTGGAGACCCAGTACTTC. It specifies CASSNQRGLETQYF.

V and J are TRBV19 and TRBJ1-2; 8 nucleotides match TRBD1. With 8 bases clipped from V and 8 bases from J, the junction kept 7 bases outside the gene matches. CDR1 LNHDA and CDR2 SQIVND come from the germline V gene (reference sequence). This CDR3 has 12 residues. CDR3 DNA: TGTGCCAGTGGACTCCAGGGGGCCGGCTACACCTTC. Amino acids: CASGLQGAGYTF.

In this sample, this clonotype turned up a few times. The CDR3 reads CASSYSIERWDYEQYF. DNA for the CDR3: TGTGCCAGCAGTTACTCGATAGAGCGGTGGGACTACGAGCAGTACTTC. This chain uses TRBV6-6 with TRBJ2-5; tentative D call: TRBD2 (5 bases). The J call may be incorrect, as the DNA end agrees better with TRBJ2-7. The CDR3 is made up of 16 amino acids. The germline V gene has CDR1 MNHNY and CDR2 SVGAGI (reference sequence).